These 5 T cell receptor beta chains share one sample of origin, sequenced in a study of Ad26.COV2.S vaccination and SARS-CoV-2 variants. Regarding treatment: some 20 received Ad26.COV2.S at low or high dose, single or two shots; about 5 received placebo; per-sample allocation not given. On day 63 after the first injection, vaccine and placebo recipients gave samples. Using immunoSEQ multiplex PCR, the repertoire was profiled, and TCRdb retains in-frame clones only, with some absent. The table has 350,000 to 450,000 clones, around 83% seen once. The material was peripheral blood, obtained in a trial of Ad26.COV2.S vaccine versus placebo. These TCRs come from a person between 18 and 65 years old who received the Ad26.COV2.S COVID-19 vaccine or a placebo.

The CDR3 region has the DNA TGTGCCTGGAGTCCAGGGCATGGGCAGCCCCAGCATTTT. It specifies CAWSPGHGQPQHF. The rearrangement joins TRBV30 to TRBJ1-5; D is perhaps TRBD1 (5 bases). CDR1 is GTSNPN and CDR2 is SVGIG in the germline V gene (reference sequence). The V and J ends lost 2 bases and 7 bases respectively, with 12 bases between them. The CDR3 sequence is 13 residues long.

V is TRBV19 and J is TRBJ1-1, with TRBD1 matching over 9 bases. There are 15 residues in the CDR3. CDR1 is LNHDA, CDR2 SQIVND, per germline (reference sequence). V dropped 5 bases and J dropped 5; count of bases not matched to a gene: 9. CDR3 amino acids: CASSRTGVRVTEAFF. The CDR3 nucleotides are TGTGCCAGTAGTCGGACAGGGGTTCGGGTTACTGAAGCTTTCTTT.

This clone came up a few times. The CDR3 region is CASSLVAGGVEQYF. In DNA, the CDR3 is TGCGCCAGCAGCTTGGTAGCGGGAGGAGTCGAGCAGTACTTC. The rearrangement joins TRBV5-1 to TRBJ2-7, with 10 bases that match TRBD2. CDR3 length: 14 residues. Germline CDR1 and CDR2: SGHRS and YFSETQ. Trimming cost V 0 bases and J 6 bases; bases outside gene matches: 3.

The chain employs TRBV5-5 and TRBJ1-1, with 7 nucleotides matching TRBD1. V was clipped by 4 bases and J by 4 bases; unmatched bases: 13. Germline-derived CDR1 and CDR2 are SGHKS and YYEKEE (reference sequence). This CDR3 contains 16 residues. The DNA of the CDR3 is TGTGCCAGCAGCCGTACGACAGGGTATCATAGCACTGAAGCTTTCTTT. Translated: CASSRTTGYHSTEAFF.

The chain links TRBV6-2 or TRBV6-3 to TRBJ2-2, with 10 bases aligning to TRBD1. Germline V gene lookup returns CDR1 MNHEY and CDR2 SVGEGT. V lost 1 base and J lost 6; bases outside the gene matches: 2. The CDR3 is 15 amino acids. The chain's CDR3 is CASSYWTGGAGELFF. The CDR3 coding sequence is TGTGCCAGCAGTTACTGGACAGGGGGAGCCGGGGAGCTGTTTTTT.